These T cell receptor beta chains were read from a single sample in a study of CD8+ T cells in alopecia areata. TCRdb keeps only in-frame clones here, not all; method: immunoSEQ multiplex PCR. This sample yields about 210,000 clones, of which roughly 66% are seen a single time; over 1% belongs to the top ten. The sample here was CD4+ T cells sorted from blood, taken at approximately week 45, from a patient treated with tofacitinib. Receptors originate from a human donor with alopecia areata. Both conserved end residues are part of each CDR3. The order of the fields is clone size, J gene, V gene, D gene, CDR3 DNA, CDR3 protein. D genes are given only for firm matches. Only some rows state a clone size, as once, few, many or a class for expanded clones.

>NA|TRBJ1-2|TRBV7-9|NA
TGTGCCAGCAGCTTAGAAGCTGCTAACTATGGCTACACCTTC
CASSLEAANYGYTF
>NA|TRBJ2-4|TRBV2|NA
TGTGCCAGCAGTGACAGCCTGATGGCCAAAAACATTCAGTACTTC
CASSDSLMAKNIQYF
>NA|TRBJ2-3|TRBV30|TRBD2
TGTGCCGGACGTTCGCGGGGGGGCCTAGATACGCAGTATTTT
CAGRSRGGLDTQYF
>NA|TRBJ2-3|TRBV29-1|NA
TGCAGCGTTAGTTCGCCGAGCACAGATACGCAGTATTTT
CSVSSPSTDTQYF
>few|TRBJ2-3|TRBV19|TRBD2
TGTGCCAGTAGTATAGAAAATCTAGCGGGGACAGATACGCAGTATTTT
CASSIENLAGTDTQYF
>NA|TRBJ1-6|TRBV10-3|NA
TGTGCCATCAGTACGAGGGATAAGAGTAATTCACCCCTCCACTTT
CAISTRDKSNSPLHF
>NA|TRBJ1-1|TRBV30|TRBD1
TGTGCCTGGAGGCAGACAGGGTGGAAGTGGGACACTGAAGCTTTCTTT
CAWRQTGWKWDTEAFF
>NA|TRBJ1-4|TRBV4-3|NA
TGCGCCAGCAGCCCCTCAACGACAGGCGCCGTCCAATTT
CASSPSTTGAVQF
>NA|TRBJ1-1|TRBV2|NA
TGTGCCAGCAGTGAACTGATCCCGGGTTCTGAAGCTTTCTTT
CASSELIPGSEAFF
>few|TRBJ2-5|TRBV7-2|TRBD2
TGTGCCAGCATAGAGCGGGGGTCAGAGACCCAGTACTTC
CASIERGSETQYF